The text below deals with one TCR beta chain. PCR amplification relied on 60 Vbeta primers (plus 13 Jbeta primers). TCRdb keeps only in-frame clones here, not all; method: immunoSEQ multiplex PCR. The data hold around 70,000 clones, with more than 65% observed a single time. The length of the CDR3 is 17 residues. V trimming: 4 bases; J trimming: 6 bases; junction bases outside the gene matches: 8. The germline gives CDR1 SGHTS, CDR2 YDEGEE. This specimen belongs to a study of cytomegalovirus exposure and HLA in healthy donors. The source material was PBMCs. The J gene is TRBJ2-2, the V gene TRBV5-8; 14 nucleotides align to TRBD2. The source of this sequence is a male donor in good health and CMV-seropositive. This CDR3 is CASSTTSGGASPGELFF. CDR3 bases: TGTGCCAGCAGCACGACTAGCGGGGGGGCCAGTCCCGGGGAGCTGTTTTTT.